The 29 T cell receptor beta chains presented below share a single source sample, sequenced in a study of blood T cell repertoires in COVID-19. Assay: immunoSEQ multiplex PCR; the TCRdb copy retains only in-frame clones and omits some. Counted here are about 170,000 clones, about 85% occurring once; the ten biggest clones make up approximately 1.1%. Material: peripheral blood. Source of these receptors: a man aged 55 to 70 who had recovered from COVID-19.

The rearrangement links TRBV4-2 to TRBJ1-4, with D unclear. Trimming pared 2 bases from V and 0 bases from J, leaving 7 bases between. Germline CDR1 reads LGHNA; CDR2 reads YNFKEQ. CDR3 length: 15 amino acids. The CDR3 is CASSQLGPTNEKLFF. CDR3 DNA: TGTGCCAGCAGCCAACTTGGGCCAACTAATGAAAAACTGTTTTTT.

Ten or more counts support this clone. V gene TRBV12-5 combines with J gene TRBJ2-2; no clear D gene. The V gene lost 0 bases and the J gene lost 0 bases, with 5 bases spanning the gap. In germline, CDR1 is LGHNT, CDR2 FRNRAP. This CDR3 has 15 residues. The CDR3 coding sequence is TGTGCTAGTGGTTTGGTATACACGAACACCGGGGAGCTGTTTTTT. Its protein product is CASGLVYTNTGELFF.

The chain carries TRBV7-8 and TRBJ2-5; D unclear. Per germline, CDR1 SGHVS and CDR2 FQNEAQ. Trimming cost V 4 bases and J 5 bases, with 14 bases left between them. This CDR3 has 14 residues. The CDR3 region has the DNA TGTGCCAGCAGCTCCTCCGGGTCCCGCGAGACCCAGTACTTC. Amino acids: CASSSSGSRETQYF.

V is TRBV19 and J is TRBJ1-6; D not resolved. V gave up 1 base and J gave up 7 bases, with 14 bases separating them. This CDR3 comprises 16 residues. Germline-derived CDR1 and CDR2 are LNHDA and SQIVND (reference sequence). The CDR3 loop reads CASSIVEGLGNSPLHF. CDR3 in DNA: TGTGCCAGTAGTATAGTAGAGGGTTTGGGGAATTCACCCCTCCACTTT.

The gene calls are TRBV7-3 and TRBJ1-1, with 10 bases fitting TRBD1. Trimming at V came to 5 bases and at J to 3 bases, leaving 12 bases not matched to a gene. This CDR3 region has 17 residues. Germline V gene lookup returns CDR1 SGHTA and CDR2 FQGTGA. Written as DNA, the CDR3 is TGTGCCAGCAGCCAAACCGGGGACAGGGGCATTGACACTGAAGCTTTCTTT. This sequence encodes CASSQTGDRGIDTEAFF.

V gene TRBV7-2 combines with J gene TRBJ2-3; 7 bases match TRBD2. V was pared by 1 base and J by 2 bases, with 12 bases of the junction left unmatched. CDR1 and CDR2 from the germline V gene are SGHTA and FQGNSA. The CDR3 has 18 residues. The CDR3 protein is CASSLVLSSGVYTDTQYF. CDR3 coding DNA: TGTGCCAGCAGCTTAGTGCTTTCCAGCGGGGTTTACACAGATACGCAGTATTTT.

The CDR3, as DNA: TGTGCCAGTAGCAAGGGGCGACCGAACTATGGCTACACCTTC. Protein: CASSKGRPNYGYTF. This chain uses TRBV19 with TRBJ1-2; TRBD1 is a possible D gene (5 bases). There are 14 residues in the CDR3. Germline V CDR1 and CDR2: LNHDA, SQIVND (reference sequence). Trimming stripped 6 bases from V and 2 bases from J, with 13 bases between.

The rearrangement uses TRBV7-2 and TRBJ2-4; the match to TRBD2 covers 8 bases. Per the germline V gene, CDR1 is SGHTA and CDR2 is FQGNSA. Unmatched junction bases numbered 6, after V lost 5 bases and J lost 3 bases. This CDR3 comprises 15 residues. The CDR3 is CASSREGDLKNIQYF. CDR3 nucleotides: TGTGCCAGCAGCCGGGAGGGGGACCTCAAAAACATTCAGTACTTC.

The chain links TRBV7-3 to TRBJ2-5, with 10 positions matching TRBD2. Per the germline V gene, CDR1 is SGHTA and CDR2 is FQGTGA. J was trimmed by 1 base and V by 8 bases; bases with no gene match: 7. The CDR3 totals 15 residues. The chain's CDR3 is CASARTSGLQETQYF. Written as DNA, the CDR3 is TGTGCCAGCGCCCGGACTAGCGGACTCCAAGAGACCCAGTACTTC.

The rearrangement joins TRBV19 to TRBJ1-2, with 7 bases matching TRBD1. The CDR3 has 12 amino acids. In germline, CDR1 is LNHDA, CDR2 SQIVND (reference sequence). V was pared by 5 bases and J by 8 bases, with 5 bases of the junction left unmatched. CDR3 in amino acids: CASSEDRRGYTF. The CDR3 DNA is TGTGCCAGTAGTGAGGACAGGAGGGGCTACACCTTC.

This clone was seen more than once but under ten times. The rearrangement joins TRBV9 to TRBJ2-5; D call uncertain. The CDR3 totals 13 residues. The germline V gene has CDR1 SGDLS and CDR2 YYNGEE. V lost 0 bases and J 8 bases, leaving 11 bases between the germline ends. The CDR3 sequence is CASSVETASTQYF. Here the CDR3 DNA reads TGTGCCAGCAGCGTAGAGACTGCATCAACCCAGTACTTC.

This clone was counted between two and nine times. The chain combines TRBV5-5 with TRBJ2-1; TRBD2 might be the D (6 bases). Germline CDR1 is SGHKS and CDR2 is YYEKEE (reference sequence). CDR3 size: 12 residues. V lost 5 bases and J lost 10, with 13 bases in between. CDR3 region: CASRKDSGEQFF. Here the CDR3 DNA reads TGTGCCAGCAGGAAAGACAGCGGGGAGCAGTTCTTC.

V usage is TRBV2 and J usage is TRBJ1-6, with unresolved D. Trimming pared 3 bases from V and 8 bases from J, leaving 8 bases between. The CDR3 loop spans 13 amino acids. Germline CDR1 and CDR2: SNHLY and FYNNEI. CDR3 DNA: TGTGCCAGCAGTGACCTACGGGATTCACCCCTCCACTTT. Translating gives CASSDLRDSPLHF.

The chain is built from TRBV5-4 and TRBJ1-2, with unresolved D. This CDR3 is built from 15 residues. Looked up from germline, CDR1 is SGHNT and CDR2 is YYREEE (reference sequence). The V end lost 0 bases, the J end lost 2 bases, and 11 bases lay between the germline ends. CDR3 bases: TGTGCCAGCAGCTTGGCCCCACAGACCAACTATGGCTACACCTTC. Translated: CASSLAPQTNYGYTF.

The chain has TRBV6-1 and TRBJ2-5; 8 bases line up with TRBD2. CDR3 length equals 17 residues. The germline V gene has CDR1 MNHNS and CDR2 SASEGT. V was clipped by 4 bases and J by 5 bases; unmatched bases: 15. The CDR3 nucleotides are TGTGCCAGCAGTGGGACGGGACTAAGCGGGGGAGGGGAGACCCAGTACTTC. The encoded protein is CASSGTGLSGGGETQYF.

This clone was seen a few times. The chain has TRBV4-1 and TRBJ2-1; 8 bases line up with TRBD2. V trimming: 2 bases; J trimming: 3 bases; junction bases outside the gene matches: 6. Germline CDR1 reads MGHRA; CDR2 reads YSYEKL. The CDR3 extends over 16 amino acids. CDR3 nucleotide sequence: TGCGCCAGCAGCCAACTACCCGGGGGGGGCTACAATGAGCAGTTCTTC. Protein product: CASSQLPGGGYNEQFF.

This chain links TRBV12-2 with TRBJ2-3; the D call in the table, TRBD2, was not verified against the DNA. TRBV12-2 is reported as a pseudogene. The CDR3 runs 18 residues. Here the CDR3 reads CASRLAVTLAGGRDTQYF. The CDR3, as DNA: TGTGCAAGTCGCTTAGCGGTGACCTTAGCGGGGGGAAGAGATACGCAGTATTTT.

This clone was counted between two and nine times. Written as DNA, the CDR3 is TGTGCCAGCAGCAACGGTGGTGAGCTGTTTTTT. Encoded protein: CASSNGGELFF. The chain carries TRBV14 and TRBJ2-2; no clear D. The V end was cut by 5 bases, the J end by 11 bases, with 9 bases between. In germline, CDR1 is SGHDN, CDR2 FVKESK. The CDR3 runs 11 residues.

The V gene is TRBV18, the J gene TRBJ2-7, with TRBD2 as a possible D gene (7 bases). Germline values: CDR1 KGHSH, CDR2 LQKENI. The V and J ends lost 1 base and 2 bases respectively, with 12 bases between them. This CDR3 has 15 amino acids. The CDR3 bases are TGTGCCAGCTCACCACGCGGGGGCGAGACCTACGAGCAGTACTTC. Its protein is CASSPRGGETYEQYF. The full variable domain, rest sourced from reference TRBV18 and TRBJ2-7, is NAGVMQNPRHLVRRRGQEARLRCSPMKGHSHVYWYRQLPEEGLKFMVYLQKENIIDESGMPKERFSAEFPKEGPSILRIQQVVRGDSAAYFCASSPRGGETYEQYFGPGTRLTVT.

The chain links TRBV7-3 to TRBJ2-3; no definite D call. CDR1 is SGHTA, CDR2 FQGTGA, per germline. There are 11 residues in the CDR3. Trimming took off 5 bases at V and 8 bases at J, with 8 bases between the two ends. The CDR3 nucleotides are TGTGCCAGCAGCCCCGGTACTACGCAGTATTTT. It encodes CASSPGTTQYF.

The rearrangement links TRBV7-3 to TRBJ2-5; perhaps TRBD1 as D (6 bases). Between the trimmed V and J ends, which lost 5 bases and 5 bases, there was a span of 15 bases. This CDR3 is 14 amino acids long. CDR1 is SGHTA, CDR2 FQGTGA, per germline. CDR3 sequence: CASSVNRVGETQYF. The DNA for the CDR3 is TGTGCCAGCAGCGTTAACAGGGTGGGGGAGACCCAGTACTTC.

V is TRBV24-1 and J is TRBJ1-2, with TRBD1 matching over 7 bases. V shed 9 bases, J shed 7 bases, and the junction held 10 bases outside the gene matches. Germline lookup yields CDR1 KGHDR and CDR2 SFDVKD. The CDR3 contains 13 residues. DNA of the CDR3: TGTGCCACCGGCGACAGGGATGGCAGTGGCTACACCTTC. Its protein is CATGDRDGSGYTF.

This chain joins TRBV5-1 and TRBJ2-5; perhaps TRBD2 as D (6 bases). The germline CDR1 and CDR2 sequences are SGHRS and YFSETQ. This CDR3 contains 16 residues. V was shortened by 4 bases and J by 5 bases, with 21 bases between the two germline ends. CDR3 DNA: TGCGCCAGCAGCCCGGGGGTCGGGACGTCGGGTGAGACCCAGTACTTC. This gives the protein CASSPGVGTSGETQYF. Supplemented by reference TRBV5-1 and TRBJ2-5, the full variable domain reads KAGVTQTPRYLIKTRGQQVTLSCSPISGHRSVSWYQQTPGQGLQFLFEYFSETQRNKGNFPGRFSGRQFSNSRSEMNVSTLELGDSALYLCASSPGVGTSGETQYFGPGTRLLVL.

The DNA for the CDR3 is TGTGCCAGCAGCCAAATGACTAGCACCAATGAGCAGTTCTTC. Protein: CASSQMTSTNEQFF. The chain links TRBV4-2 to TRBJ2-1, with 7 positions matching TRBD2. The germline V gene has CDR1 LGHNA and CDR2 YNFKEQ. Unmatched junction bases numbered 4, after V lost 2 bases and J lost 6 bases. This CDR3 is built from 14 residues.

The rearrangement links TRBV7-2 to TRBJ2-6, with 10 positions matching TRBD1. The CDR3 totals 18 residues. The ends lost 0 bases at V and 0 bases at J; junction bases unmatched: 2. Germline lookup yields CDR1 SGHTA and CDR2 FQGNSA. The CDR3 DNA reads TGTGCCAGCAGCTTAGCAGGGACAGGGGCCTCTGGGGCCAACGTCCTGACTTTC. Amino acids: CASSLAGTGASGANVLTF.

The genes are TRBV7-2 and TRBJ2-5; D perhaps matches TRBD1 (6 bases). Germline CDR1 reads SGHTA; CDR2 reads FQGNSA. V dropped 4 bases and J dropped 4 bases, with 7 bases sitting between them. The CDR3 spans 12 residues. This CDR3 reads CASSWGRETQYF. Here the CDR3 DNA reads TGTGCCAGCAGCTGGGGGCGAGAGACCCAGTACTTC.

V is TRBV6-5 and J is TRBJ1-6, with a possible D match to TRBD1 (6 bases). CDR1 is MNHEY, CDR2 SVGAGI, per germline. This CDR3 is 14 amino acids long. V lost 7 bases and J 5 bases, leaving 12 bases between the germline ends. The CDR3 nucleotides are TGTGCCAGCAAACAGGGTGTGGATAATTCACCCCTCCACTTT. The encoded protein is CASKQGVDNSPLHF.

This clone was recorded a few times. V is TRBV27 and J is TRBJ1-2, with D possibly matching TRBD1 (5 bases). V was cut by 5 bases and J by 2 bases, with 18 bases left in between. CDR1 MNHEY and CDR2 SMNVEV come from the germline V gene (reference sequence). The CDR3 has 16 residues. DNA for the CDR3: TGTGCCAGCAGTAGAGCAGGGACTGAGGGGAACTATGGCTACACCTTC. It yields the protein CASSRAGTEGNYGYTF.

V gene TRBV7-9 combines with J gene TRBJ2-7, with TRBD1 matching 8 bases. The trim removed 2 bases at V and 6 bases at J, leaving 9 bases unmatched. This CDR3 is built from 15 residues. From germline, CDR1 is SEHNR and CDR2 FQNEAQ (reference sequence). The CDR3 is CASSLSGQGQGEQYF. Written as DNA, the CDR3 is TGTGCCAGCAGCTTATCTGGACAGGGACAAGGCGAGCAGTACTTC.